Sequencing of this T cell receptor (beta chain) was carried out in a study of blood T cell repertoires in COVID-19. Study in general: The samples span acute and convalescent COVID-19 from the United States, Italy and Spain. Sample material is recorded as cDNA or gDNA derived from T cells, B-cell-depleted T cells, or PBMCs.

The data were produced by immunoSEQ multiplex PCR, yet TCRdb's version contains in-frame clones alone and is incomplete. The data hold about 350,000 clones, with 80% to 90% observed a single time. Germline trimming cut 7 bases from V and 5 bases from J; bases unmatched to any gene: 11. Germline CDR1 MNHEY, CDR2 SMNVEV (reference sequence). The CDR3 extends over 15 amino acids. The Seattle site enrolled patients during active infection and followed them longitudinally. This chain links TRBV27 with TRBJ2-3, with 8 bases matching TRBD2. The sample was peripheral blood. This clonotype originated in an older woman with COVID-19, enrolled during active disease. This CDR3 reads CASKAAGGARDTQYF. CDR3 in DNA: TGTGCCAGCAAGGCTGCCGGGGGGGCGAGAGATACGCAGTATTTT.